The next 29 T cell receptor beta chains were all read from a single sample in a study of T cell repertoires in cytomegalovirus infection. TCRdb recomputed calls from the reads with MiXCR, one row per CDR3 protein. The table lists 570,000 or so distinct CDR3 sequences, 35% to 50% of them singletons. These receptors have no identified antigens. This specimen was cultured PBMCs, taken from culture after CMV antigen stimulation. The receptor source for this set is a human donor in good health (CMV status not recorded). Some clones in this sample may be carry-over from other donors' samples.

This clonotype appeared a few times. This chain uses TRBV28 with TRBJ2-7, with unresolved D. The CDR3 loop spans 13 amino acids. Trimming left V 7 bases short and J 1 base short, with 11 bases between. Germline V gene lookup returns CDR1 MDHEN and CDR2 SYDVKM. CDR3: CASISAASYEQYF. The DNA for the CDR3 is TGTGCCAGCATCTCGGCAGCTTCCTACGAGCAGTACTTC.

This clonotype has a handful of counts. The genes are TRBV15 and TRBJ1-2; no clear D gene. CDR1 and CDR2 (germline): LNHNV, YYDKDF (reference sequence). The CDR3 runs 17 residues. V was pared by 0 bases and J by 2 bases, with 16 bases between. This chain's CDR3 is CATSRDSRAGNNYGYTF. The CDR3, as DNA: TGTGCCACCAGCAGAGATTCTAGGGCCGGGAACAACTATGGCTACACCTTC.

This clonotype was counted a few times. J is TRBJ1-2 and V is TRBV10-3; no firm D call. CDR3 length: 14 residues. V shed 0 bases and J shed 8 bases, with 13 bases lying between them. Germline CDR1 ENHRY, CDR2 SYGVKD. The CDR3, as DNA: TGTGCCATCAGTGAGTCGACGGGCATAAACGGCTACACCTTC. Translated: CAISESTGINGYTF.

The genes are TRBV12-3 or TRBV12-4 and TRBJ2-7, with D perhaps matching TRBD1 or TRBD2 (6 bases each). This CDR3 spans 16 amino acids. The V gene lost 6 bases and the J gene lost 6 bases, with 24 bases spanning the gap. CDR3 nucleotides: TGTGCCAGCAGACGGGGCACAGGGAGGAAAGAGAGCGAGCAGTACTTC. It is translated as CASRRGTGRKESEQYF.

The genes are TRBV20-1 and TRBJ1-6; a possible D gene is TRBD1 (6 bases). V was cut by 6 bases and J by 10 bases, with 19 bases left in between. This CDR3 is built from 14 residues. The germline gives CDR1 DFQATT, CDR2 SNEGSKA (reference sequence). CDR3 nucleotide sequence: TGCAGTGCAATGGCCGGGAGGGGGGGATCACCCCTCCACTTT. Translated, it gives CSAMAGRGGSPLHF.

This clonotype showed up just a few times. The gene calls are TRBV6-2 or TRBV6-3 and TRBJ2-2; 7 positions match TRBD2. After removal of 10 bases from V and 2 bases from J, the junction contained 13 bases not matched to a gene. The V gene's germline CDR1 is MNHEY and CDR2 SVGEGT. The CDR3 has 16 residues. The CDR3 is CATVEIGGGNTGELFF. CDR3 DNA sequence: TGTGCCACAGTTGAGATTGGGGGGGGTAACACCGGGGAGCTGTTTTTT.

The CDR3 nucleotides are TGTGCCAGCAGCTTAGCGCTGACAGGGGCCCTCTACGAGCAGTACTTC. Translation: CASSLALTGALYEQYF. This chain uses TRBV7-8 with TRBJ2-7; 8 bases agree with TRBD1. V shed 0 bases and J 3 bases; nucleotides not matched to a gene: 7. This CDR3 spans 16 amino acids. In germline, CDR1 is SGHVS, CDR2 FQNEAQ.

This sequence joins TRBV11-2 and TRBJ2-6; a possible D gene is TRBD1 (6 bases). Germline values: CDR1 SGHAT, CDR2 FQNNGV. This CDR3 is built from 16 residues. V shed 5 bases and J shed 2 bases, with 13 bases lying between them. The CDR3 DNA reads TGTGCCAGCAGCACCCCGAGGGGGACTGGGGCCAACGTCCTGACTTTC. This codes for CASSTPRGTGANVLTF. Based on the CDR3 plus reference TRBV11-2 and TRBJ2-6, the full variable domain is EAGVAQSPRYKIIEKRQSVAFWCNPISGHATLYWYQQILGQGPKLLIQFQNNGVVDDSQLPKDRFSAERLKGVDSTLKIQPAKLEDSAVYLCASSTPRGTGANVLTFGAGSRLTVL.

This clonotype was detected only a few times. V and J are TRBV7-9 and TRBJ2-1, with TRBD2 identical over 9 bases. V lost 5 bases to trimming and J lost 13 bases; unmatched junction nucleotides: 6. Germline-derived CDR1 and CDR2 are SEHNR and FQNEAQ (reference sequence). The CDR3 sequence is 12 residues long. The CDR3 sequence is CASSRSGGLQFF. The CDR3, as DNA: TGTGCCAGCAGCAGAAGCGGGGGGCTACAGTTCTTC.

The chain employs TRBV27 and TRBJ2-1; D possibly corresponds to TRBD1 (6 bases). CDR3 length: 13 amino acids. Trimming left V 11 bases short and J 6 bases short, with 17 bases between. CDR1 and CDR2 from the germline V gene are MNHEY and SMNVEV (reference sequence). The CDR3 DNA sequence: TGTGCCCCCAGATGGGGGCGAGTCAATGAGCAGTTCTTC. It translates to CAPRWGRVNEQFF.

V gene TRBV5-1 combines with J gene TRBJ1-4; tentatively, D is TRBD1 (6 bases). Germline lookup yields CDR1 SGHRS and CDR2 YFSETQ. This CDR3 is 17 amino acids long. With 1 base removed from V and 2 bases from J, the gap between germline ends came to 15 bases. CDR3 residues: CASSLTGILRTNEKLFF. The DNA of the CDR3 is TGCGCCAGCAGCTTGACAGGGATCCTGAGGACTAATGAAAAACTGTTTTTT.

The chain couples TRBV6-8 to TRBJ2-7; 8 bases map to TRBD2. This CDR3 is built from 16 residues. Losses at the gene ends were 5 bases for V and 3 bases for J; bases not matched to a gene: 12. From germline, CDR1 is MNHGY and CDR2 SAAAGT. The CDR3 DNA is TGTGCCAGCAGTCAGCGCACCGGGACTAGACTCTACGAGCAGTACTTC. Translating it yields CASSQRTGTRLYEQYF.

This clonotype was counted only a few times. This chain links TRBV19 with TRBJ2-7; possible D gene TRBD1, 6 bases. Trimming cost V 6 bases and J 5 bases, with 14 bases left between them. The CDR3 contains 13 residues. Germline loops: CDR1 LNHDA, CDR2 SQIVND (reference sequence). For the CDR3, the DNA is TGTGCCAGTAGGGACAGTAACAGTCACGAGCAGTACTTC. This translates into CASRDSNSHEQYF.

The table lists this clonotype with a few counts. The gene calls are TRBV7-4 and TRBJ2-7, with D perhaps TRBD1 (5 bases). The CDR3 consists of 14 residues. The V and J ends lost 5 bases and 1 base respectively, with 12 bases between them. Germline V gene sequence: CDR1 SGHVT, CDR2 SQSDAQ. In nucleotides, the CDR3 is TGTGCCAGCAGCCACCTAGGGGATTCCTACGAGCAGTACTTC. Its translation: CASSHLGDSYEQYF.

The rearrangement links TRBV7-2 to TRBJ2-3; possibly TRBD1 or TRBD2 for D (6 bases each). The CDR3 totals 14 residues. Trimming cost V 4 bases and J 8 bases, with 16 bases left between them. Germline CDR1 and CDR2: SGHTA and FQGNSA. The CDR3 reads CASSSGDPGATQYF. The CDR3 DNA sequence: TGTGCCAGCAGCTCGGGGGACCCGGGGGCTACGCAGTATTTT.

The genes are TRBV6-5 and TRBJ2-5; D is ambiguous. Germline V lookup: CDR1 MNHEY, CDR2 SVGAGI. The ends were cut back, 5 bases at V and 10 bases at J, with 11 bases in the middle. The CDR3 runs 11 residues. The CDR3 protein is CASSNGPDQYF. CDR3 sequence (DNA): TGTGCCAGCAGTAACGGGCCGGACCAGTACTTC.

V and J are TRBV20-1 and TRBJ1-4; D is undetermined. CDR3 length: 15 amino acids. Trimming pared 5 bases from V and 4 bases from J, leaving 17 bases between. Germline V lookup: CDR1 DFQATT, CDR2 SNEGSKA (reference sequence). DNA for the CDR3: TGCAGTGCTCCTACTCCAAGGCCCCGTAATGAAAAACTGTTTTTT. Protein: CSAPTPRPRNEKLFF.

J is TRBJ2-2 and V is TRBV15; D unresolved. With 5 bases removed from V and 8 bases from J, the gap between germline ends came to 9 bases. Germline lookup yields CDR1 LNHNV and CDR2 YYDKDF (reference sequence). This CDR3 has 12 residues. The CDR3 protein is CATSSRSGELFF. In DNA, the CDR3 is TGTGCCACCAGCTCTAGGAGTGGGGAGCTGTTTTTT.

The genes are TRBV20-1 and TRBJ2-7; D perhaps matches TRBD2 (6 bases). Trimming cost V 1 base and J 0 bases, with 13 bases left between them. Germline V gives CDR1 DFQATT, CDR2 SNEGSKA (reference sequence). The CDR3 consists of 15 residues. CDR3 in amino acids: CSARVGGGLSYEQYF. CDR3 DNA: TGCAGTGCTAGAGTTGGGGGAGGTCTCTCCTACGAGCAGTACTTC.

The chain links TRBV12-3 or TRBV12-4 to TRBJ2-2; D unresolved. The CDR3 has 12 amino acids. Trimming left V 6 bases short and J 6 bases short, with 8 bases between. The CDR3 here is CASRPSAGELFF. Written as DNA, the CDR3 is TGTGCCAGCAGACCCAGCGCCGGGGAGCTGTTTTTT.

V and J are TRBV20-1 and TRBJ2-1, with 9 bases fitting TRBD2. The CDR3 contains 15 residues. V shed 3 bases, J shed 7 bases, and the junction held 10 bases outside the gene matches. Per germline, CDR1 DFQATT and CDR2 SNEGSKA (reference sequence). CDR3 DNA: TGCAGTGCTAGTCGTGGCGGGGGGGCTTTGAATGAGCAGTTCTTC. Its translation: CSASRGGGALNEQFF.

J is TRBJ1-1 and V is TRBV5-4, with TRBD1 as a possible D gene (5 bases). The CDR3 is made up of 14 amino acids. CDR1 and CDR2 (germline): SGHNT, YYREEE (reference sequence). The V gene lost 0 bases and the J gene lost 6 bases, with 12 bases spanning the gap. The CDR3: CASSLEEGSSEAFF. In DNA form, the CDR3 reads TGTGCCAGCAGCTTGGAAGAGGGGTCGTCTGAAGCTTTCTTT.

This chain joins TRBV28 and TRBJ2-1; 10 bases line up with TRBD2. The CDR3 is 17 amino acids. Germline values: CDR1 MDHEN, CDR2 SYDVKM. The V and J ends lost 2 bases and 0 bases, in that order; junction bases with no gene match: 4. The CDR3 DNA reads as TGTGCCAGCAGTTTAACTAGCGGGGTATACTCCTACAATGAGCAGTTCTTC. Translated: CASSLTSGVYSYNEQFF.

This clonotype was counted a few times. J is TRBJ1-3 and V is TRBV12-3 or TRBV12-4; 8 bases match TRBD1. This CDR3 contains 15 residues. The junction had 3 bases not matched to a gene; V was cut back by 5 bases and J by 0 bases. The CDR3 reads CASSTTGGSGNTIYF. The CDR3 nucleotides read TGTGCCAGCAGTACTACAGGGGGCTCTGGAAACACCATATATTTT.

CDR3 nucleotide sequence: TGTGCCAGCAATCCGGGTGGCAACGAGCAGTACTTC. The encoded protein is CASNPGGNEQYF. The V call is TRBV6-1, the J call TRBJ2-7; no reliable D call. The CDR3 runs to 12 residues. Germline assignment: CDR1 MNHNS and CDR2 SASEGT. V lost 7 bases and J 5 bases, leaving 12 bases between the germline ends.

This clonotype was observed a handful of times. This rearrangement joins TRBV11-2 to TRBJ1-2; 12 nucleotides align to TRBD1. This CDR3 is 16 amino acids long. The V segment lost 5 bases and the J segment 7 bases; nucleotides outside the gene matches: 11. Germline CDR1 and CDR2: SGHAT and FQNNGV. The CDR3 is CASSPGTGGPAVGYTF. DNA for the CDR3: TGTGCCAGCAGCCCCGGGACAGGGGGCCCCGCGGTTGGCTACACCTTC.

The chain carries TRBV28 and TRBJ2-3; the D is unclear. CDR1 MDHEN and CDR2 SYDVKM come from the germline V gene. V shed 5 bases and J shed 0 bases, with 12 bases lying between them. The CDR3 sequence is 15 residues long. CDR3 loop: CASSPTTGSTDTQYF. CDR3 nucleotides: TGTGCCAGCAGTCCGACGACTGGCAGCACAGATACGCAGTATTTT.

The rearrangement joins TRBV7-6 to TRBJ1-1; D perhaps matches TRBD1 (5 bases). The germline CDR1 and CDR2 sequences are SGHVS and FNYEAQ. The CDR3 runs 16 residues. Trimming stripped 5 bases from V and 1 base from J, with 17 bases between. The CDR3 DNA sequence: TGTGCCAGCAGCACTATCACGGGACCGCCGAACACTGAAGCTTTCTTT. Translation gives CASSTITGPPNTEAFF.

CDR3 sequence: CSAITGGTEKLFF. The CDR3 DNA is TGCAGTGCTATTACAGGGGGCACTGAAAAACTGTTTTTT. This chain links TRBV20-1 with TRBJ1-4; 9 positions match TRBD1. CDR1 and CDR2 from the germline V gene are DFQATT and SNEGSKA (reference sequence). The CDR3 totals 13 residues. V shed 4 bases and J 7 bases; nucleotides not matched to a gene: 4.